This TCR beta chain came from a study of tumor-infiltrating lymphocytes in primary liver carcinoma. On this clonotype itself: Its matching antigen is unknown. Mismatch with germline at one junction end may stem from a read error.

The CDR3 runs 13 residues. Germline V gene sequence: CDR1 SGHNT, CDR2 YENEEA. Scientists recovered RNA and DNA together from roughly 21-30 mg of unsorted bulk tissue. Sampling of each tumor involved five separate regions. Constant-region priming of roughly 500 ng total RNA yielded TCR beta cDNA. Researchers made the TCR beta libraries by running three nested multiplex PCR rounds with slightly modified ARM-PCR. Use of TRBV1-TRBV30 forward primers with a C-beta reverse primer characterized the first two PCR rounds, which lasted roughly 9 cycles each. TCRdb re-derived calls from the multiplex PCR reads in MiXCR, one entry per CDR3 protein. The repertoire holds 95,000 to 150,000 distinct CDR3 sequences, with 50% to 70% as singletons. Whole-study results and caveats: Detection in all five tumor regions applied to only about 7-25% of top clones.

Material for sequencing was liver tumor tissue from sampling region 1. As to subset: tumor region T1, superior pole. The chain combines TRBV11-3 with TRBJ1-3; no firm D call. The source of this sequence is a woman aged 60-75 years with primary liver carcinoma and hepatitis B virus infection. This chain's CDR3 is CTSREDSGNTIFF. The DNA for the CDR3 is TGTACCAGCAGAGAGGACTCTGGAAACACCATATTTTTT.